This record concerns one TCR beta chain sequence. The data are from a study of cytomegalovirus exposure and HLA in healthy donors. Trimming took 2 bases from V and 0 from J, leaving 7 bases between them. Germline lookup yields CDR1 MNHEY and CDR2 SMNVEV (reference sequence). The CDR3 contains 14 residues. The PCR was carried out with 60 Vbeta primers and 13 Jbeta primers. The repertoire was sequenced with immunoSEQ multiplex PCR; TCRdb's copy has only in-frame clones and lacks some. The table shows 40,000 to 55,000 clones, with 65% to 80% occurring only once. The clonotype comes from a woman in her forties or fifties in good health and CMV-seronegative. The V gene is TRBV27, the J gene TRBJ1-1, with TRBD1 as a possible D gene (6 bases). The sequencing input was PBMCs. CDR3 sequence (DNA): TGTGCCAGCAGTTTAACAGGGCTGAACACTGAAGCTTTCTTT. Translation gives CASSLTGLNTEAFF.